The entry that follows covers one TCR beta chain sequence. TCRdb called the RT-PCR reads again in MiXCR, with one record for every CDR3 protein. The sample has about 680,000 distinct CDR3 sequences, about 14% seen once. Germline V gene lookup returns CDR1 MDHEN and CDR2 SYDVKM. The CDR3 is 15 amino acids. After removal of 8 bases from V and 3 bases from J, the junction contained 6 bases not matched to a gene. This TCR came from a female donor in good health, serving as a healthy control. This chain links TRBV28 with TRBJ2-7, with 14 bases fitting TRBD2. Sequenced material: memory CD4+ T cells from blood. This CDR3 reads CASSGTSGGIYEQYF. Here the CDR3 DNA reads TGTGCCAGCTCCGGGACTAGCGGGGGAATCTACGAGCAGTACTTC.